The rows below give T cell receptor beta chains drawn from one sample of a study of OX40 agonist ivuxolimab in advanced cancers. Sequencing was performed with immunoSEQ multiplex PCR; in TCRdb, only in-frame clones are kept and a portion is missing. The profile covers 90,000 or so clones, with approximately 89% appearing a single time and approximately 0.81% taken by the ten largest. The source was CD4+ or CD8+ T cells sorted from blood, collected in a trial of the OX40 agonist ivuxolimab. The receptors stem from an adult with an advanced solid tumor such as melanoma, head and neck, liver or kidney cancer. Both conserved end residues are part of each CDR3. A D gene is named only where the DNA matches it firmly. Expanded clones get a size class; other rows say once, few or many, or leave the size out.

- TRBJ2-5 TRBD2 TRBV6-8 CANVPGLADNPIRETQYF TGTGCCAACGTACCGGGACTAGCGGACAATCCGATTAGGGAGACCCAGTACTTC
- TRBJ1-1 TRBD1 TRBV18 CASSPPTGLEAFF TGTGCCAGCTCACCACCGACAGGGCTTGAAGCTTTCTTT
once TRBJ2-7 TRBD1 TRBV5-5 CASSLEGQGFGAYEQYF TGTGCCAGCAGCTTGGAGGGACAGGGGTTCGGGGCCTACGAGCAGTACTTC
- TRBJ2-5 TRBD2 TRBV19 CASLGLGETQYF TGTGCCAGCCTAGGACTAGGGGAGACCCAGTACTTC
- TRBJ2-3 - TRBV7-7 CASSLNRDTDTQYF TGTGCTAGCAGCTTGAACAGGGACACAGATACGCAGTATTTT
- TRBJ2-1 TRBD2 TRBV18 CASSPKSGTYNEQFF TGTGCCAGCTCACCTAAGAGCGGGACCTACAATGAGCAGTTCTTC
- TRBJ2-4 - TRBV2 CASEEIAARAKNIQYF TGTGCCAGCGAGGAGATAGCGGCCAGGGCCAAAAACATTCAGTACTTC
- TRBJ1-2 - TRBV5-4 CASSWGTALYTF TGTGCCAGCAGCTGGGGGACTGCCCTATACACCTTC
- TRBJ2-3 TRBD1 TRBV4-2 CASSPRQGAGTDTQYF TGTGCCAGCAGCCCCCGACAGGGGGCCGGCACAGATACGCAGTATTTT
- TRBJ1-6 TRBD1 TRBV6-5 CASTAPGGNSPLHF TGTGCCAGCACCGCCCCAGGGGGTAATTCACCCCTCCACTTT
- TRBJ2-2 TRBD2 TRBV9 CASSVGVGTSAVGGELFF TGTGCCAGCAGCGTAGGGGTCGGGACTAGCGCAGTCGGCGGGGAGCTGTTTTTT
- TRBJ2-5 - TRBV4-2 CASSQDSGQETQYF TGTGCCAGCAGCCAAGATTCAGGGCAAGAGACCCAGTACTTC
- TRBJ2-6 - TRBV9 CASSVDGHNNGANVLTF TGTGCCAGCAGCGTGGACGGCCACAATAACGGGGCCAACGTCCTGACTTTC
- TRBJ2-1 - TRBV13 CASSLDRDNEQFF TGTGCCAGCAGCTTAGATAGGGACAATGAGCAGTTCTTC
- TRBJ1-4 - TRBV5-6 CASSFSTGFGEKLFF TGTGCCAGCAGCTTCAGTACAGGGTTTGGCGAAAAACTGTTTTTT
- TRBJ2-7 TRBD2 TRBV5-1 CASSSLAGFSYEQYF TGCGCCAGCAGCTCGCTAGCGGGGTTCTCCTACGAGCAGTACTTC
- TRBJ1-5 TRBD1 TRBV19 CASRQGAQSNQPQHF TGTGCCAGTAGACAGGGGGCGCAGAGCAATCAGCCCCAGCATTTT
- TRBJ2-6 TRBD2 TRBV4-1 CASSPGGAIGANVLTF TGCGCCAGCAGCCCGGGGGGGGCGATCGGGGCCAACGTCCTGACTTTC
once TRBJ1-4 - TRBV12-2 CASRSLKRTRPPTNEKLFF TGTGCAAGTCGTTCCCTGAAGCGGACCAGACCCCCAACTAATGAAAAACTGTTTTTT
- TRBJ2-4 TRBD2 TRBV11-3 CASSLAGGRLAKNIQYF TGTGCCAGCAGCTTAGCGGGAGGGCGGCTAGCCAAAAACATTCAGTACTTC
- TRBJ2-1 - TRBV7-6 CASSPEWASNEQFF TGTGCCAGCAGCCCAGAGTGGGCCTCGAATGAGCAGTTCTTC
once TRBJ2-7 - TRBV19 CASSRARSYEQYF TGTGCCAGTAGTAGAGCTAGGTCCTACGAGCAGTACTTC
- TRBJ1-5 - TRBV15 CATSLGRGKPQHF TGTGCCACCAGCCTCGGAAGAGGGAAGCCCCAGCATTTT
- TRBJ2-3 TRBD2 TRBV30 CAWSGLADSTDTQYF TGTGCCTGGAGTGGACTAGCGGATAGCACAGATACGCAGTATTTT
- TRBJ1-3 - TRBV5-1 CASSYLGGPNSGNTIYF TGCGCCAGCAGCTACCTCGGGGGGCCCAACTCTGGAAACACCATATATTTT
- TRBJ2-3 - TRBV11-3 CASSLSTDTQYF TGTGCCAGCAGTCTCAGCACAGATACGCAGTATTTT
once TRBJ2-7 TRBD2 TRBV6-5 CASSKGPSGSYEQYF TGTGCCAGCAGCAAAGGCCCTAGCGGGTCCTACGAGCAGTACTTC
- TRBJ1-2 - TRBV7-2 CASSLGGANYGYTF TGTGCCAGCAGCTTAGGGGGAGCTAACTATGGCTACACCTTC
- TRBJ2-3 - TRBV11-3 CASSLRLVPSTDTQYF TGTGCCAGCAGCTTGAGACTAGTCCCCAGCACAGATACGCAGTATTTT
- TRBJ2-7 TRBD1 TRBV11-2 CASRSSGTGSGEQYF TGTGCCAGCAGGTCGTCCGGGACAGGGTCGGGCGAGCAGTACTTC
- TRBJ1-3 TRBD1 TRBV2 CASSLDRAALGGNTIYF TGTGCCAGCAGCCTTGACAGGGCCGCCTTGGGTGGAAACACCATATATTTT
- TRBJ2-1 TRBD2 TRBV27 CASSLRVGLVFYNEQFF TGTGCCAGCAGCCTCCGTGTTGGACTAGTTTTTTACAATGAGCAGTTCTTC
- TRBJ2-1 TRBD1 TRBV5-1 CASSTGQGYNEQFF TGCGCCAGCAGCACTGGACAGGGCTACAATGAGCAGTTCTTC
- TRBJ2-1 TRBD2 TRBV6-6 CASRQREAYNEQFF TGTGCCAGCAGGCAGCGGGAGGCCTACAATGAGCAGTTCTTC
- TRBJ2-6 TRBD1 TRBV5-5 CASSWTGGYTGANVLTF TGTGCCAGCAGCTGGACAGGGGGCTATACTGGGGCCAACGTCCTGACTTTC
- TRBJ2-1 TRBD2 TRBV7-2 CASRGGAGLAYNEQFF TGTGCCAGCAGAGGAGGGGCGGGACTAGCGTACAATGAGCAGTTCTTC
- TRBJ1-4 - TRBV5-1 CASSLGGGSFNEKLFF TGCGCCAGCAGCTTGGGAGGAGGAAGCTTTAATGAAAAACTGTTTTTT
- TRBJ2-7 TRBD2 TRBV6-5 CAISGRNYEQYF TGTGCCATCAGCGGGAGGAACTACGAGCAGTACTTC
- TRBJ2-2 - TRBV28 CASSLLRVTGELFF TGTGCCAGCAGTTTATTGCGGGTCACCGGGGAGCTGTTTTTT
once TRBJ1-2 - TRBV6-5 CASSPAAYGYTF TGTGCCAGCAGCCCCGCGGCCTATGGCTACACCTTC
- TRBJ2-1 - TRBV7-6 CASSLGLIDEQFF TGTGCCAGCAGCTTGGGACTCATCGATGAGCAGTTCTTC
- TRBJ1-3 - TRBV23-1 CASSQGGHISGNTIYF TGCGCCAGCAGTCAAGGTGGGCATATCTCTGGAAACACCATATATTTT
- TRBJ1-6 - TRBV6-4 CASSRTPASPLHF TGTGCCAGCAGCCGAACCCCCGCTTCACCCCTCCACTTT
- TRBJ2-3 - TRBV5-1 CASSLAGASTDTQYF TGCGCCAGCAGCTTGGCAGGGGCGAGCACAGATACGCAGTATTTT
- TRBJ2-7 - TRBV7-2 CASSEGPLSSYEQYF TGTGCCAGCAGCGAGGGACCGTTGAGCTCCTACGAGCAGTACTTC
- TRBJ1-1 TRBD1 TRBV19 CASSNLGGQGGTEAFF TGTGCCAGTAGTAATCTTGGGGGACAGGGTGGAACTGAAGCTTTCTTT
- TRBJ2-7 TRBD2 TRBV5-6 CASSPGWSGGYEQYF TGTGCCAGCAGCCCAGGGTGGAGCGGGGGCTACGAGCAGTACTTC
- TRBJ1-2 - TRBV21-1 CASSHPGQLYGYTF TGTGCCAGCAGCCATCCGGGACAGCTCTATGGCTACACCTTC
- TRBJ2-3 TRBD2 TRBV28 CASSFQLAGSTDTQYF TGTGCCAGCAGCTTCCAACTAGCGGGCTCCACAGATACGCAGTATTTT
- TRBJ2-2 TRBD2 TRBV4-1 CASSQVPWTSGSRTGELFF TGCGCCAGCAGCCAAGTGCCATGGACTAGCGGGAGTAGGACCGGGGAGCTGTTTTTT
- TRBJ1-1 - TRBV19 CASSMVRVNTEAFF TGTGCCAGTAGTATGGTGCGGGTGAACACTGAAGCTTTCTTT
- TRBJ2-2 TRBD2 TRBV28 CASKSGSTGELFF TGTGCCAGCAAAAGCGGGAGCACCGGGGAGCTGTTTTTT
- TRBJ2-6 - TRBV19 CASAEGAGANVLTF TGTGCCAGTGCGGAGGGCGCTGGGGCCAACGTCCTGACTTTC
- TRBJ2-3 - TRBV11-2 CASSLRRRAGTDTQYF TGTGCCAGCAGCTTACGTCGGAGGGCCGGCACAGATACGCAGTATTTT
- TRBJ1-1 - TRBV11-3 CASSFVRDTEAFF TGTGCCAGCAGCTTCGTTCGAGACACTGAAGCTTTCTTT